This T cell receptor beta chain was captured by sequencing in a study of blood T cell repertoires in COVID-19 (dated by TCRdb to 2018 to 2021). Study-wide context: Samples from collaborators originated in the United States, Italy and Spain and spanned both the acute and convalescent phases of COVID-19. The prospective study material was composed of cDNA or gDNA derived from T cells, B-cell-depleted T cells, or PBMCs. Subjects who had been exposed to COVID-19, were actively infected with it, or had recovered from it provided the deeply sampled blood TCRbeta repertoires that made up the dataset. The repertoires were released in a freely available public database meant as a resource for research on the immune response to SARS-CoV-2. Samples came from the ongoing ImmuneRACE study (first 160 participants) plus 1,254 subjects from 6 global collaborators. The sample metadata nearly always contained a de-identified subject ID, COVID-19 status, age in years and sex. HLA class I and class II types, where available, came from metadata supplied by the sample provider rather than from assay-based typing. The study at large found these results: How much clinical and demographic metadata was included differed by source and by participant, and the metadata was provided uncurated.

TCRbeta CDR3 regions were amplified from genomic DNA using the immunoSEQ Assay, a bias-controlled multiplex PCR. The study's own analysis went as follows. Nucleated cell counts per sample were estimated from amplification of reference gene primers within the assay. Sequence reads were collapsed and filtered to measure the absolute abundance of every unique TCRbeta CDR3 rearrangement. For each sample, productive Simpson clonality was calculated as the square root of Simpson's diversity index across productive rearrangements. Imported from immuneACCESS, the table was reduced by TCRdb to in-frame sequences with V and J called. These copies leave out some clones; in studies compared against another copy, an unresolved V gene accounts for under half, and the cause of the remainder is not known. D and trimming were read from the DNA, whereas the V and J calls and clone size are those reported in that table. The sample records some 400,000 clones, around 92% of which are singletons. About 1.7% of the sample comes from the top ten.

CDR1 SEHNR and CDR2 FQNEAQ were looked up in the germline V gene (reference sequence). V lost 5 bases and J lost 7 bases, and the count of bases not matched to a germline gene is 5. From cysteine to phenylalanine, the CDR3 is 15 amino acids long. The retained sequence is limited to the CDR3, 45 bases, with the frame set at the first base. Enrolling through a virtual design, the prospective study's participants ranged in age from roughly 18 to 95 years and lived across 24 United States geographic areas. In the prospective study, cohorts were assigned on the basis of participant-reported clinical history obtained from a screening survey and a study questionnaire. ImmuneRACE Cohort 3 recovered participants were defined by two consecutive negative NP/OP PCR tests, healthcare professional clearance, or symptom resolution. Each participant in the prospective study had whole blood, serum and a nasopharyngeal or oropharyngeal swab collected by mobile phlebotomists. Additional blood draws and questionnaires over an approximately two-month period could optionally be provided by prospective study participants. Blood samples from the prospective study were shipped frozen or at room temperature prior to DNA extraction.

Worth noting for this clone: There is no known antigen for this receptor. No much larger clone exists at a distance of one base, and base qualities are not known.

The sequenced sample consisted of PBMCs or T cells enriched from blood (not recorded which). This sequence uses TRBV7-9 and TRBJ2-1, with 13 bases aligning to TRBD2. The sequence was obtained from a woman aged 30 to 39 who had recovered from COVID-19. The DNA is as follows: TGTGCCAGCAGCCCCGGACTAGCGGGAGTGAATGAGCAGTTCTTC. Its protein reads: CASSPGLAGVNEQFF.